The clone carrying this T cell receptor (beta chain) showed up many times. This sample stems from a study of T-cell reconstitution after alpha-beta-depleted transplantation in children. V was shortened by 4 bases and J by 5 bases, with 12 bases between the two germline ends. The CDR3 has 14 residues. Germline V CDR1 and CDR2: LGHNA, YNFKEQ. A TCRbeta library incorporating unique molecular identifiers was prepared. TCRdb reanalysed the PCR reads using MiXCR and keeps one entry per CDR3 protein. The sample consists of over 70,000 distinct CDR3 sequences, 12% of them appearing once. The source is a human donor who donated a stem cell graft to a child with inherited bone marrow failure. Sequencing used PBMCs from the stem cell graft donor, obtained from the stem cell graft. The chain uses TRBV4-2 and TRBJ2-1, with D possibly being TRBD1 (5 bases). The DNA of the CDR3 is TGTGCCAGCAGCCCCTCTAGACAGCACAATGAGCAGTTCTTC. Translation: CASSPSRQHNEQFF.